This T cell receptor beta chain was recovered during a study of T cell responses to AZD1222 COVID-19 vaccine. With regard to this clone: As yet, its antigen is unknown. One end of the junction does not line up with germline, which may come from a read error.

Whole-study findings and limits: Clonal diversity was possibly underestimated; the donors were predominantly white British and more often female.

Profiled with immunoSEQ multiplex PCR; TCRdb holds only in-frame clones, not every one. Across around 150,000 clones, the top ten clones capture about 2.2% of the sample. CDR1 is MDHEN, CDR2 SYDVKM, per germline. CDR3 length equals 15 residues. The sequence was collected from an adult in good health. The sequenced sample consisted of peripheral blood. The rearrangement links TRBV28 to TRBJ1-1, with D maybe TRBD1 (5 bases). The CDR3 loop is CASSLLGVRNTEAFF. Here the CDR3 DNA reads TGTGCCAGCAGCTTATTGGGGGTTCGGAACACTGAAGCTTTCTTT.